The 29 T cell receptor beta chains given below trace back to one sample, sequenced in a study of response to subunit inactivated influenza vaccine (dated by TCRdb to the late 2010s). The method was RT-PCR. The sequencer listed for this sample is Illumina HiSeq 2500. TCRdb handled the public reads itself, with Q25 trimming in fastp and clone calling in MiXCR, and kept productive beta chains. Records with the same CDR3 protein are collapsed into one entry carrying the most frequent genes and DNA. The sample table records hundreds of thousands of distinct CDR3 sequences; more than 11% of these occur just once. The top ten clonotypes cover 6.5% to 8.5% of the sample. Sequenced material: PBMCs from blood, taken 14 to 15 days before vaccination. The receptors were sampled from a man over 45 who received an inactivated influenza vaccine. Donor details come from another sample of the same person, matched by shared clones.

The rearrangement uses TRBV9 and TRBJ2-7; 7 nucleotides line up with TRBD2. Trimming cost V 0 bases and J 2 bases; bases outside gene matches: 5. CDR1 is SGDLS, CDR2 YYNGEE, per germline. This CDR3 contains 15 residues. The CDR3 DNA follows: TGTGCCAGCAGCGTAGAGCCTAGCGGTACCTACGAGCAGTACTTC. Translating it yields CASSVEPSGTYEQYF.

CDR3 coding DNA: TGCAGTGCTAGAGAGGTAGCGGGGGGCTACGAGCAGTACTTC. Translation: CSAREVAGGYEQYF. This chain links TRBV20-1 with TRBJ2-7, with 10 bases matching TRBD2. This CDR3 contains 14 residues. Germline CDR1 is DFQATT and CDR2 is SNEGSKA (reference sequence). V trimming: 0 bases; J trimming: 3 bases; junction bases outside the gene matches: 2.

This clonotype was detected only a few times. This chain uses TRBV9 with TRBJ2-2; 7 bases are a match to TRBD1. The germline CDR1 and CDR2 sequences are SGDLS and YYNGEE. CDR3 length: 16 residues. With V trimmed by 4 bases and J by 4 bases, 10 bases remained unmatched. DNA of the CDR3: TGTGCCAGCAGCCCAAGACAGGGTATCTCCACCGGGGAGCTGTTTTTT. The encoded protein is CASSPRQGISTGELFF.

The rearrangement joins TRBV3-1 to TRBJ2-3, with TRBD2 as a possible D gene (7 bases). This CDR3 contains 16 residues. Germline V gives CDR1 LGHDT, CDR2 YNNKEL (reference sequence). The germline V and J ends were trimmed by 5 bases and 4 bases, with 19 bases remaining between them. CDR3 loop: CASSGRGRGIADTQYF. The CDR3 bases are TGTGCCAGCAGCGGTAGGGGGAGGGGTATCGCAGATACGCAGTATTTT.

This clonotype was counted between two and nine times. Here the CDR3 DNA reads TGTGCCAGCACCCGGACAGACCAAGAGACCCAGTACTTC. Its translation: CASTRTDQETQYF. The rearrangement joins TRBV9 to TRBJ2-5; D is perhaps TRBD1 (6 bases). CDR1 SGDLS and CDR2 YYNGEE come from the germline V gene. The V end was cut by 6 bases, the J end by 0 bases, with 9 bases between. The CDR3 spans 13 residues.

This clonotype has a handful of counts. The chain combines TRBV6-2 or TRBV6-3 with TRBJ1-4, with D tentatively TRBD1 (5 bases). Trimming took off 2 bases at V and 10 bases at J, with 14 bases between the two ends. Germline values: CDR1 MNHEY, CDR2 SVGEGT. The CDR3 is 14 residues long. Written as DNA, the CDR3 is TGTGCCAGCAGTTACGGGACCGAAGGGCGAAAACTGTTTTTT. This gives the protein CASSYGTEGRKLFF.

The chain employs TRBV6-1 and TRBJ2-7; tentatively, D is TRBD1 (6 bases). The length of the CDR3 is 12 residues. Germline CDR1 is MNHNS and CDR2 is SASEGT. Trimming cost V 10 bases and J 2 bases, with 12 bases left between them. This chain's CDR3 is CATKQGTYEQYF. The CDR3, as DNA: TGTGCCACCAAACAGGGAACCTACGAGCAGTACTTC.

Written as DNA, the CDR3 is TGCGCCAGCAGCCAAGATCTCTCTTACGGGGAGCTGTTTTTT. It translates to CASSQDLSYGELFF. This rearrangement joins TRBV4-3 to TRBJ2-2; D gene unclear. V gave up 0 bases and J gave up 7 bases, with 9 bases separating them. Germline V gives CDR1 LGHNA, CDR2 YSLEER. This CDR3 spans 14 amino acids.

A few counts support this clonotype. The chain carries TRBV12-3 or TRBV12-4 and TRBJ2-2; 7 positions match TRBD2. The junction had 10 bases not matched to a gene; V was cut back by 6 bases and J by 0 bases. The CDR3 covers 17 residues. CDR3: CASSSLGEGSNTGELFF. For the CDR3, the DNA is TGTGCCAGCAGCTCACTGGGGGAGGGCTCGAACACCGGGGAGCTGTTTTTT.

This clonotype was observed many times. The V call is TRBV5-1, the J call TRBJ2-3; 9 nucleotides match TRBD2. The J segment lost 2 bases and the V segment lost 7 bases, leaving 11 bases of the junction unmatched. This CDR3 contains 16 residues. Looked up from germline, CDR1 is SGHRS and CDR2 is YFSETQ. CDR3 nucleotides: TGCGCCAGCTGTCCAACCGGGACTAGCTACACAGATACGCAGTATTTT. Translation: CASCPTGTSYTDTQYF.

Many counts were recorded for this clonotype. The chain uses TRBV20-1 and TRBJ1-3, with D perhaps matching TRBD1 (5 bases). Germline CDR1 and CDR2: DFQATT and SNEGSKA (reference sequence). There are 14 residues in the CDR3. The V end was cut by 3 bases, the J end by 0 bases, with 9 bases between. The CDR3 nucleotides read TGCAGTGCTAGTCAGGGTCTCTCTGGAAACACCATATATTTT. It is translated as CSASQGLSGNTIYF.

This clonotype showed up just a few times. The J gene is TRBJ1-5, the V gene TRBV28, with a weak D call TRBD1 (5 bases). Trimming stripped 7 bases from V and 1 base from J, with 14 bases between. CDR3 length equals 15 residues. CDR1 MDHEN and CDR2 SYDVKM come from the germline V gene. CDR3 sequence: CASISGAGSNQPQHF. CDR3 nucleotide sequence: TGTGCCAGCATCTCCGGGGCCGGGAGCAATCAGCCCCAGCATTTT.

This clonotype was picked up a small number of times. The rearrangement uses TRBV12-3 or TRBV12-4 and TRBJ1-4; 8 nucleotides align to TRBD1. V shed 5 bases, J shed 4 bases, and the junction held 6 bases outside the gene matches. The CDR3 extends over 15 amino acids. CDR3 sequence reads: CASSPLDRVNEKLFF. In DNA form, the CDR3 reads TGTGCCAGCAGTCCCCTGGACAGGGTTAATGAAAAACTGTTTTTT.

The table lists this clonotype with a few counts. V is TRBV6-5 and J is TRBJ2-7; 7 bases map to TRBD1. V trimming: 2 bases; J trimming: 4 bases; junction bases outside the gene matches: 5. Germline V gene sequence: CDR1 MNHEY, CDR2 SVGAGI. This CDR3 has 14 amino acids. The CDR3: CASSYGQGVYEQYF. In DNA form, the CDR3 reads TGTGCCAGCAGTTACGGCCAGGGGGTTTACGAGCAGTACTTC.

There are a few counts of this clonotype. The V and J genes are TRBV28 and TRBJ1-2; TRBD1 matches 7 bases. The CDR3 runs 14 residues. Germline V gene lookup returns CDR1 MDHEN and CDR2 SYDVKM. The V gene end was trimmed by 2 bases and the J gene end by 4 bases; junction bases not matched to a gene: 4. CDR3 DNA sequence: TGTGCCAGCAGTTTAACCGACAGGGTCTATGGCTACACCTTC. Residues: CASSLTDRVYGYTF.

The rearrangement joins TRBV6-1 to TRBJ2-1; D call uncertain. Trimming left V 6 bases short and J 9 bases short, with 15 bases between. The CDR3 extends over 13 amino acids. CDR1 and CDR2 from the germline V gene are MNHNS and SASEGT. The CDR3 DNA sequence: TGTGCCAGCAGACCCCGCCGATTGGGTGAGCAGTTCTTC. Its protein product is CASRPRRLGEQFF.

The CDR3 DNA is TGTGCCAGCAGCCGCGGAGTTACAGGGATTTACAGTCAGCCCCAGCATTTT. Translating gives CASSRGVTGIYSQPQHF. The V call is TRBV6-2 or TRBV6-3, the J call TRBJ1-5, with TRBD1 as a possible D gene (6 bases). This CDR3 spans 17 amino acids. Germline CDR1 reads MNHEY; CDR2 reads SVGEGT. Trimming took off 6 bases at V and 6 bases at J, with 24 bases between the two ends.

The chain has TRBV7-2 and TRBJ2-7; D remains ambiguous. This CDR3 is 13 amino acids long. Germline CDR1 is SGHTA and CDR2 is FQGNSA. Trimming removed 0 bases at V and 7 bases at J, with 10 bases between. CDR3 in DNA: TGTGCCAGCAGCTTAGCCGCCCTGGGGGAGCAGTACTTC. This sequence encodes CASSLAALGEQYF.

This clonotype was counted a few times. The chain uses TRBV27 and TRBJ2-3; D remains unclear. This CDR3 has 13 amino acids. CDR1 and CDR2 (germline): MNHEY, SMNVEV (reference sequence). The V end lost 3 bases, the J end lost 3 bases, and 7 bases lay between the germline ends. DNA for the CDR3: TGTGCCAGCAGTTTTTACCGGACAGATACGCAGTATTTT. Amino acids: CASSFYRTDTQYF.

In this sample, this clonotype turned up a few times. The chain joins TRBV5-1 to TRBJ1-1; no clear D. The CDR3 contains 13 residues. The germline gives CDR1 SGHRS, CDR2 YFSETQ. The V end was cut by 4 bases, the J end by 1 base, with 8 bases between. The CDR3 sequence: CASSPLTNTEAFF. The CDR3 nucleotides read TGCGCCAGCAGCCCACTAACGAACACTGAAGCTTTCTTT.

The table lists this clonotype with a few counts. This rearrangement joins TRBV5-6 to TRBJ1-4; D gene ambiguous. V lost 6 bases to trimming and J lost 8 bases, with 17 bases between them. Germline V gene sequence: CDR1 SGHDT, CDR2 YYEEEE. This CDR3 contains 14 residues. This CDR3 reads CASNYRGDVEKLFF. The CDR3 DNA sequence: TGTGCCAGCAACTACCGGGGAGACGTGGAAAAACTGTTTTTT.

Here the CDR3 DNA reads TGCAGTGCGACAGGGGATCCGGGCTACACCTTC. Encoded protein: CSATGDPGYTF. J is TRBJ1-2 and V is TRBV20-1; 8 bases are a match to TRBD1. The CDR3 is 11 residues long. J gave up 8 bases and V 6 bases, and 5 bases lay outside the gene matches. Looked up from germline, CDR1 is DFQATT and CDR2 is SNEGSKA (reference sequence).

This clonotype has only a few counts. The chain employs TRBV15 and TRBJ1-1; TRBD1 is a possible D gene (5 bases). Germline lookup yields CDR1 LNHNV and CDR2 YYDKDF (reference sequence). CDR3 size: 13 residues. The V end lost 2 bases, the J end lost 1 base, and 5 bases lay between the germline ends. The CDR3 DNA sequence: TGTGCCACCAGCAGAACAGGGAACACTGAAGCTTTCTTT. It yields the protein CATSRTGNTEAFF. The whole variable domain, remainder taken from reference TRBV15 and TRBJ1-1, is DAMVIQNPRYQVTQFGKPVTLSCSQTLNHNVMYWYQQKSSQAPKLLFHYYDKDFNNEADTPDNFQSRRPNTSFCFLDIRSPGLGDTAMYLCATSRTGNTEAFFGQGTRLTVV.

This clonotype was observed at least ten times. The rearrangement joins TRBV11-2 to TRBJ2-6; TRBD2 might be the D (6 bases). CDR1 is SGHAT and CDR2 is FQNNGV in the germline V gene. CDR3 length: 18 amino acids. The V end lost 3 bases, the J end lost 0 bases, and 15 bases lay between the germline ends. This CDR3 is CASSLSGTFYSGANVLTF. The CDR3, as DNA: TGTGCCAGCAGCTTGTCCGGGACTTTTTACTCTGGGGCCAACGTCCTGACTTTC. Looking up the rest from reference TRBV11-2 and TRBJ2-6 gives the full variable domain: EAGVAQSPRYKIIEKRQSVAFWCNPISGHATLYWYQQILGQGPKLLIQFQNNGVVDDSQLPKDRFSAERLKGVDSTLKIQPAKLEDSAVYLCASSLSGTFYSGANVLTFGAGSRLTVL.

This clonotype occurred a few times. The J gene is TRBJ1-1, the V gene TRBV2; no definite D call. V gave up 9 bases and J gave up 3 bases, with 14 bases separating them. CDR1 and CDR2 from the germline V gene are SNHLY and FYNNEI. The CDR3 is 13 amino acids. CDR3 sequence: CASSYRRDTEAFF. CDR3 nucleotides: TGTGCCAGTTCCTACAGAAGAGACACTGAAGCTTTCTTT. Full variable domain (remainder filled in from reference TRBV2 and TRBJ1-1): EPEVTQTPSHQVTQMGQEVILRCVPISNHLYFYWYRQILGQKVEFLVSFYNNEISEKSEIFDDQFSVERPDGSNFTLKIRSTKLEDSAMYFCASSYRRDTEAFFGQGTRLTVV.

This clonotype was seen a few times. CDR3 bases: TGTGCCAGCAGTTTGAAGATGGCAACGGTGACCCAGTACTTC. Translation gives CASSLKMATVTQYF. The rearrangement joins TRBV27 to TRBJ2-5; D gene uncertain. With 3 bases removed from V and 7 bases from J, the gap between germline ends came to 15 bases. The germline gives CDR1 MNHEY, CDR2 SMNVEV (reference sequence). The CDR3 totals 14 residues.

The chain employs TRBV5-5 and TRBJ2-7; perhaps TRBD1 as D (5 bases). V was clipped by 1 base and J by 4 bases, with 15 bases between them. CDR1 is SGHKS, CDR2 YYEKEE, per germline (reference sequence). The CDR3 runs 15 residues. CDR3 sequence (DNA): TGTGCCAGCAGCTTGCCGACAGCCGTCGGGTACGAGCAGTACTTC. Residues: CASSLPTAVGYEQYF.

This clonotype was seen more than once but under ten times. The chain couples TRBV5-1 to TRBJ2-7; maybe TRBD2 (5 bases). The CDR3 is 14 amino acids. Deletions cut 0 bases from V and 3 bases from J, with 10 bases between. Germline V lookup: CDR1 SGHRS, CDR2 YFSETQ. The CDR3 here is CASSLVGDFYEQYF. The CDR3 DNA reads TGCGCCAGCAGCTTGGTCGGGGATTTCTACGAGCAGTACTTC. Based on the CDR3 plus reference TRBV5-1 and TRBJ2-7, the full variable domain is KAGVTQTPRYLIKTRGQQVTLSCSPISGHRSVSWYQQTPGQGLQFLFEYFSETQRNKGNFPGRFSGRQFSNSRSEMNVSTLELGDSALYLCASSLVGDFYEQYFGPGTRLTVT.

This clonotype came up a few times. The rearrangement joins TRBV6-1 to TRBJ1-2; TRBD1 is a possible D gene (6 bases). The germline V gene has CDR1 MNHNS and CDR2 SASEGT. Trimming took 5 bases from V and 5 from J, leaving 18 bases between them. CDR3 length: 15 amino acids. CDR3 DNA: TGTGCCAGCAGTCCCCCGCCGGGGGCAGGGTATGGCTACACCTTC. As protein: CASSPPPGAGYGYTF.